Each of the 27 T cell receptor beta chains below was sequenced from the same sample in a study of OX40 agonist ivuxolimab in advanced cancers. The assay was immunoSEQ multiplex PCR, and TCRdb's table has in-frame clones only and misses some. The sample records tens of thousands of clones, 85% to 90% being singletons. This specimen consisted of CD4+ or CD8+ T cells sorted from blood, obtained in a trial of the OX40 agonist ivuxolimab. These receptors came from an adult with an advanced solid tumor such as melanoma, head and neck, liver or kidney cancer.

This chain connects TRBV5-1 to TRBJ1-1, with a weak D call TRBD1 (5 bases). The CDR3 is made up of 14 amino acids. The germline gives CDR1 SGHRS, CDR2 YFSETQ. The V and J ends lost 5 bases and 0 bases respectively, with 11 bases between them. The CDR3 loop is CASRQDTMNTEAFF. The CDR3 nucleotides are TGCGCCAGCAGACAGGACACTATGAACACTGAAGCTTTCTTT.

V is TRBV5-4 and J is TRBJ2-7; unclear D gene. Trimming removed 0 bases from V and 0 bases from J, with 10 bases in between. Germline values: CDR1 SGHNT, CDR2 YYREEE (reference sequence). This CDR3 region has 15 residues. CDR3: CASSLGSPGSYEQYF. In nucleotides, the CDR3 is TGTGCCAGCAGCTTGGGTAGCCCAGGCTCCTACGAGCAGTACTTC.

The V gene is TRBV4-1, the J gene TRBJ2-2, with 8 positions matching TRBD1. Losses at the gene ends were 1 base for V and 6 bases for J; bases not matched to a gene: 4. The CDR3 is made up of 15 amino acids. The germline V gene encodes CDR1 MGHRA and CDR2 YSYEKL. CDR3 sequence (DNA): TGCGCCAGCAGCCAAGGACAGGGGTACGCCGGGGAGCTGTTTTTT. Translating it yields CASSQGQGYAGELFF.

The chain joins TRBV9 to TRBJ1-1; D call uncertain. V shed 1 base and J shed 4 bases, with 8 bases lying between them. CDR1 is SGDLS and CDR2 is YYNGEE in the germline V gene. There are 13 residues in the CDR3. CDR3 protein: CASSVTTGTEAFF. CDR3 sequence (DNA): TGTGCCAGCAGCGTAACGACCGGCACTGAAGCTTTCTTT.

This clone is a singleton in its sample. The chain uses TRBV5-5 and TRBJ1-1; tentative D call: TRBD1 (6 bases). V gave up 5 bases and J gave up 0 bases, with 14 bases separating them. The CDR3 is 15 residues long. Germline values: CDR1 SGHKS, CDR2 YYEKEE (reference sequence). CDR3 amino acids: CASSGTDRMNTEAFF. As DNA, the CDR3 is TGTGCCAGCAGTGGAACGGACAGAATGAACACTGAAGCTTTCTTT.

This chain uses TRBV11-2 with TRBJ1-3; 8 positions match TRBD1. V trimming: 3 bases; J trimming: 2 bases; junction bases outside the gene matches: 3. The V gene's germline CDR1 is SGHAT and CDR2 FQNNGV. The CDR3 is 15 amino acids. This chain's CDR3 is CASSLTGAPGNTIYF. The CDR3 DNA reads TGTGCCAGCAGCTTGACAGGGGCCCCTGGAAACACCATATATTTT.

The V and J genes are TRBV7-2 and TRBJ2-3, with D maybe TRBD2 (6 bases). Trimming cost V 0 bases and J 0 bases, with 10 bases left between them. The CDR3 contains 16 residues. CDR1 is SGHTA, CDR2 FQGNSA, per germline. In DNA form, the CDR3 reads TGTGCCAGCAGCTTAGCCGGGAGTGGGAGCACAGATACGCAGTATTTT. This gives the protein CASSLAGSGSTDTQYF.

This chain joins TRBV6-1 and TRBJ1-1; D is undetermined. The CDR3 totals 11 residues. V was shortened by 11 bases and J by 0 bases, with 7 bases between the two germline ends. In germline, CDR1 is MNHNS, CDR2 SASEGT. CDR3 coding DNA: TGTGCCGGAGTAATGAACACTGAAGCTTTCTTT. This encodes CAGVMNTEAFF.

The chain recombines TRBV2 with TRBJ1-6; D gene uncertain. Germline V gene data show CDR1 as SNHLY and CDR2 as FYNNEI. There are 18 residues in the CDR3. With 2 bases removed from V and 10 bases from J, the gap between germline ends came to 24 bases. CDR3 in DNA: TGTGCCAGCAGTGAAAGTCTGGCAAACGGGGAGGAGAGATCACCCCTCCACTTT. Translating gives CASSESLANGEERSPLHF. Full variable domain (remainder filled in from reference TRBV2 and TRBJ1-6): EPEVTQTPSHQVTQMGQEVILRCVPISNHLYFYWYRQILGQKVEFLVSFYNNEISEKSEIFDDQFSVERPDGSNFTLKIRSTKLEDSAMYFCASSESLANGEERSPLHFGNGTRLTVT.

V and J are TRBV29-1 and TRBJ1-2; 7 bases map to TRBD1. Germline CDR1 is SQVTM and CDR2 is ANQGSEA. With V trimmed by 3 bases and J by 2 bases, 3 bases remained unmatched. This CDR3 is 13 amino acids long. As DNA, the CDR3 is TGCAGCGTTGACGGGGGACAGAACTATGGCTACACCTTC. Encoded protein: CSVDGGQNYGYTF.

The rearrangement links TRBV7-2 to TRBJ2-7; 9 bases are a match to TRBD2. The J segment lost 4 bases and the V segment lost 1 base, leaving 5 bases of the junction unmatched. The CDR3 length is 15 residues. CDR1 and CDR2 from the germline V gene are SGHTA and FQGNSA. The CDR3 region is CASSLGRLAAYEQYF. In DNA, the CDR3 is TGTGCCAGCAGCTTAGGTAGACTAGCGGCGTACGAGCAGTACTTC.

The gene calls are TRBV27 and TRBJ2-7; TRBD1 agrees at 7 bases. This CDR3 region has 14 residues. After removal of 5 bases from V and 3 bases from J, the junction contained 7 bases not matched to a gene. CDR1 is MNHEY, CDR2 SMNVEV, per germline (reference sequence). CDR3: CASSPGTDNYEQYF. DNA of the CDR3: TGTGCCAGCAGTCCCGGGACAGATAACTACGAGCAGTACTTC.

CDR3 in amino acids: CASSFYRDGEQFF. Written as DNA, the CDR3 is TGTGCCAGCAGCTTCTACAGGGACGGTGAGCAGTTCTTC. This rearrangement joins TRBV7-3 to TRBJ2-1; D perhaps matches TRBD1 (6 bases). This CDR3 has 13 residues. Germline values: CDR1 SGHTA, CDR2 FQGTGA. Trimming cost V 3 bases and J 9 bases, with 12 bases left between them.

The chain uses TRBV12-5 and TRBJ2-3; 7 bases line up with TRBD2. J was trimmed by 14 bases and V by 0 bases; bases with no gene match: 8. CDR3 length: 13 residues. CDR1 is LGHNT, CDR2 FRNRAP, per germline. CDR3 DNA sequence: TGTGCTAGTGGTTTGGTACCGGGCGGGAGCCCGTATTTT. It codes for CASGLVPGGSPYF.

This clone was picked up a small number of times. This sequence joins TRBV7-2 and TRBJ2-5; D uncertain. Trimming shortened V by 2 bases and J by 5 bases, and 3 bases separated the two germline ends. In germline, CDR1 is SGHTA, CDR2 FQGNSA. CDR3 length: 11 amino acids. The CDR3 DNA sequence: TGTGCCAGCAGCTTATGGGAGACCCAGTACTTC. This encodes CASSLWETQYF.

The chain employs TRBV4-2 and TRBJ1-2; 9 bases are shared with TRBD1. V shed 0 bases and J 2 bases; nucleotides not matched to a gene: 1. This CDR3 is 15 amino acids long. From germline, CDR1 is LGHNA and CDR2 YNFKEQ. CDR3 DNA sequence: TGTGCCAGCAGCCAAGAAGGGACAGGGAACTATGGCTACACCTTC. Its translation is CASSQEGTGNYGYTF.

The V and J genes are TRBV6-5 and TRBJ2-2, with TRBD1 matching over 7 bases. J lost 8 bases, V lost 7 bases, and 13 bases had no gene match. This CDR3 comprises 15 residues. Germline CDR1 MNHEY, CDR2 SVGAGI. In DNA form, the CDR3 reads TGTGCCAGCACCTACACGGGACAGTACATGGGGGAGCTGTTTTTT. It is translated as CASTYTGQYMGELFF.

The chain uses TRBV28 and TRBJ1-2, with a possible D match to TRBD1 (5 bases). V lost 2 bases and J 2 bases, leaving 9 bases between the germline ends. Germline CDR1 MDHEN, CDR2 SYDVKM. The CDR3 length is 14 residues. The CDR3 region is CASSLQPGNYGYTF. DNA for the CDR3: TGTGCCAGCAGTTTACAACCAGGGAACTATGGCTACACCTTC.

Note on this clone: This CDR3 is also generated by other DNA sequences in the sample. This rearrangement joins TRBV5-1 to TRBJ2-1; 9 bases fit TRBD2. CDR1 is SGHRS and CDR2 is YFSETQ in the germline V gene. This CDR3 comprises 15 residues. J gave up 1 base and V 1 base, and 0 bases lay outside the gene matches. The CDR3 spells CASSLTSGSYNEQFF. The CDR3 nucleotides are TGCGCCAGCAGCTTGACTAGCGGGTCCTACAATGAGCAGTTCTTC. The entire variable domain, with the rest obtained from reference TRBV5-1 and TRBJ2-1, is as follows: KAGVTQTPRYLIKTRGQQVTLSCSPISGHRSVSWYQQTPGQGLQFLFEYFSETQRNKGNFPGRFSGRQFSNSRSEMNVSTLELGDSALYLCASSLTSGSYNEQFFGPGTRLTVL.

The DNA of the CDR3 is TGTGCCAGCAGTTTAAGGGACAGCACCTACGAGCAGTACTTC. Translating gives CASSLRDSTYEQYF. The V call is TRBV27, the J call TRBJ2-7; 7 bases map to TRBD1. Germline values: CDR1 MNHEY, CDR2 SMNVEV (reference sequence). The V segment lost 2 bases and the J segment 2 bases; nucleotides outside the gene matches: 3. The CDR3 totals 14 residues.

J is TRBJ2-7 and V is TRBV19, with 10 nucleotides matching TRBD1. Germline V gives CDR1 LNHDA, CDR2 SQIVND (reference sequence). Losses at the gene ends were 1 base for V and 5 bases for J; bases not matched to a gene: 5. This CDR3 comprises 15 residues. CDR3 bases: TGTGCCAGTAGTATAGTGGGACAGGGGATCCACGAGCAGTACTTC. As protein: CASSIVGQGIHEQYF.

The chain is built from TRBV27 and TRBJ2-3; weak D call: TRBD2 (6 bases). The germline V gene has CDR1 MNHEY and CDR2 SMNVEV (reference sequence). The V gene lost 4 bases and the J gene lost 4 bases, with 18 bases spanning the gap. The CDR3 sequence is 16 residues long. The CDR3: CASSSRSEGRSDTQYF. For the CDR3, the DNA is TGTGCCAGCAGTTCTCGCTCGGAGGGTCGATCAGATACGCAGTATTTT.

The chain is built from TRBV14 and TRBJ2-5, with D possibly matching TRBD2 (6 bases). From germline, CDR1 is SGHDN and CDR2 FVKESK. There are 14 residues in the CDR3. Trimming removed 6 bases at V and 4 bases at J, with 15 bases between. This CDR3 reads CASSSWGVGETQYF. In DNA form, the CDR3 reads TGTGCCAGCAGTTCCTGGGGGGTCGGAGAGACCCAGTACTTC.

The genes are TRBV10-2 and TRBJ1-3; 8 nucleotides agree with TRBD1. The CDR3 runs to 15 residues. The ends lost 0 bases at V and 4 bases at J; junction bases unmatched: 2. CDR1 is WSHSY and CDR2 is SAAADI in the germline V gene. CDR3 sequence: CASSESRTGGNTIYF. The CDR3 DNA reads TGCGCCAGCAGTGAGTCCCGGACAGGGGGAAACACCATATATTTT.

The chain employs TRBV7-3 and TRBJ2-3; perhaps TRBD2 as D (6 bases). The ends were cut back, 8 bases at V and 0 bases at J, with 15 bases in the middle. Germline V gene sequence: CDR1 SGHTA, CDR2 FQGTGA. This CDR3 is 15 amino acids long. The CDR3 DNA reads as TGTGCCAGCTCGCGGGGAGTGCCGAGCACAGATACGCAGTATTTT. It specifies CASSRGVPSTDTQYF.

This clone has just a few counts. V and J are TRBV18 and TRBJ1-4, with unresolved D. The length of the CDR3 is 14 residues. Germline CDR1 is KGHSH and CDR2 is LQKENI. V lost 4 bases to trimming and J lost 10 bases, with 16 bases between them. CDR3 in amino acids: CASSQGGENGKLFF. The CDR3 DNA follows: TGTGCCAGCTCACAGGGCGGGGAGAACGGAAAACTGTTTTTT. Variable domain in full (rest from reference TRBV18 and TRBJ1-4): NAGVMQNPRHLVRRRGQEARLRCSPMKGHSHVYWYRQLPEEGLKFMVYLQKENIIDESGMPKERFSAEFPKEGPSILRIQQVVRGDSAAYFCASSQGGENGKLFFGSGTQLSVL.

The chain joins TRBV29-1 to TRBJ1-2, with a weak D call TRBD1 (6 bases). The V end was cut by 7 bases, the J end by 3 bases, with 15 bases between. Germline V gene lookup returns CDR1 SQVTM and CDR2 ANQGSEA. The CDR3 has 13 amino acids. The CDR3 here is CSAHGGLDYGYTF. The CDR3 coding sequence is TGCAGCGCCCACGGGGGCCTAGACTATGGCTACACCTTC.